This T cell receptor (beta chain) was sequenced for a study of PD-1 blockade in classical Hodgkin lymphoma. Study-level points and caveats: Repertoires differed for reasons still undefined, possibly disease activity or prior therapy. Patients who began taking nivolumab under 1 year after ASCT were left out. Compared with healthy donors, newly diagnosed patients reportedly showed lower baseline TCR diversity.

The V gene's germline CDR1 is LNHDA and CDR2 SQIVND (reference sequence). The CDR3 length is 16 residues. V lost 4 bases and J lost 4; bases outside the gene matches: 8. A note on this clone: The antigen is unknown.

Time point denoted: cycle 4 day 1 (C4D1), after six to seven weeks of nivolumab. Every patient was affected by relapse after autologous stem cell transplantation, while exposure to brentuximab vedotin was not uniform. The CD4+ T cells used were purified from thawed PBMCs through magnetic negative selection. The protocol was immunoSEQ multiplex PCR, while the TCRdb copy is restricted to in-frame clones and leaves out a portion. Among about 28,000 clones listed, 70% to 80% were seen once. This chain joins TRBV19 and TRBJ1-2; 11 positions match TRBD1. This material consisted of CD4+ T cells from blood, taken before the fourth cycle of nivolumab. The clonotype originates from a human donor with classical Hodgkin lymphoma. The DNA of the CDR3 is TGTGCCAGTAGTACTATTGGACAGGGGGCAGTCTATGGCTACACCTTC. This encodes CASSTIGQGAVYGYTF.